The 2 T cell receptor beta chains given below trace back to one sample, sequenced in a study of T-cell memory formation after mild COVID-19. TCRdb redid the calling of the 5' RACE reads with MiXCR, one entry per CDR3 protein. The table lists some 600,000 distinct CDR3 sequences, 15% to 20% of them singletons. Material: PBMCs or a T cell subset sorted from them (not recorded which). The receptors derive from an adult woman who had mild COVID-19 (a few samples of this study predate the infection). Cell type and time point are not known.

The genes are TRBV7-9 and TRBJ1-3; possibly TRBD1 for D (5 bases). Germline assignment: CDR1 SEHNR and CDR2 FQNEAQ (reference sequence). The CDR3 is made up of 18 amino acids. Trimming took off 3 bases at V and 0 bases at J, with 18 bases between the two ends. The CDR3 spells CASSFRERDGSSGNTIYF. The CDR3, as DNA: TGTGCCAGCAGCTTCCGGGAAAGGGACGGCTCCTCTGGAAACACCATATATTTT.

This clonotype was seen repeatedly, ten times or more. This chain connects TRBV5-1 to TRBJ2-2; the D gene is possibly TRBD1 (6 bases). The CDR3 is 15 residues long. CDR1 and CDR2 from the germline V gene are SGHRS and YFSETQ. Between the trimmed V and J ends, which lost 1 base and 5 bases, there was a span of 12 bases. In DNA form, the CDR3 reads TGCGCCAGCAGCTTGTTGGGGGCAGAGACCGGGGAGCTGTTTTTT. Its translation is CASSLLGAETGELFF.